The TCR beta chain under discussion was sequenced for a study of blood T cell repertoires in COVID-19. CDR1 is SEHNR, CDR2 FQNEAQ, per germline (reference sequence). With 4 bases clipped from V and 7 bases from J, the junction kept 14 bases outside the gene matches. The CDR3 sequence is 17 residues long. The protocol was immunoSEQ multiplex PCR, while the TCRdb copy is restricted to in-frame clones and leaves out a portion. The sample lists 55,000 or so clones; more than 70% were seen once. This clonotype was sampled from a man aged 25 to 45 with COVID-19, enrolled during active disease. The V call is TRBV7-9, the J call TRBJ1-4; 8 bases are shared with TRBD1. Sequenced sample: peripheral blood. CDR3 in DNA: TGTGCCAGCAGCTCCTGGACGACGGACAGGGTCCTTGAAAAACTGTTTTTT. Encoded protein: CASSSWTTDRVLEKLFF.